A selection of T cell receptor beta chains follows, all from one sample in a study of blood T cell repertoires in COVID-19. The protocol was immunoSEQ multiplex PCR, while the TCRdb copy is restricted to in-frame clones and leaves out a portion. The data contain about 190,000 clones, roughly 78% of them singletons. Input material: peripheral blood. All receptors come from an elderly woman with active or convalescent COVID-19. Both conserved end residues are part of each CDR3. The D gene is left open where the match is weak. Size is stated for part of the rows, as once, few or many counts, or as a class when the clone is expanded.

j_gene,v_gene,d_gene,abundance,CDR3aa,CDR3nt
TRBJ1-4,TRBV18,-,few,CASSPGVDEKLFF,TGTGCCAGCTCGCCCGGGGTGGATGAAAAACTGTTTTTT
TRBJ1-2,TRBV28,TRBD1,-,CASNEGAGLGYTF,TGTGCCAGCAACGAGGGGGCAGGGCTAGGCTACACCTTC
TRBJ2-3,TRBV19,-,-,CASSAQISSTDTQYF,TGTGCCAGTAGTGCCCAGATTTCTAGCACAGATACGCAGTATTTT
TRBJ2-1,TRBV2,TRBD2,-,CASSGSGGPYNEQFF,TGTGCCAGCAGTGGCTCGGGGGGTCCCTACAATGAGCAGTTCTTC
TRBJ2-1,TRBV3-1/TRBV3-2,-,-,CASSHPPGEQFF,TGTGCCAGCAGCCACCCCCCGGGGGAGCAGTTCTTC
TRBJ1-3,TRBV4-2,TRBD1,-,CASSLHGAGGRNTIYF,TGTGCCAGCAGCCTTCACGGGGCAGGGGGCAGAAACACCATATATTTT
TRBJ2-5,TRBV7-2,TRBD2,-,CASKSRQHTGGPETQYF,TGTGCCAGCAAATCAAGACAGCACACGGGGGGGCCAGAGACCCAGTACTTC
TRBJ1-6,TRBV28,TRBD1,once,CASSRTGGPRSLHF,TGTGCCAGCAGCCGGACAGGGGGGCCTCGATCCCTCCACTTT
TRBJ1-6,TRBV6-2/TRBV6-3,-,-,CASSPGRQGYSPLHF,TGTGCCAGCAGTCCGGGAAGGCAGGGGTATTCACCCCTCCACTTT
TRBJ1-4,TRBV29-1,TRBD1,-,CSVGPAGQPNEKLFF,TGCAGCGTCGGACCCGCGGGACAGCCTAATGAAAAACTGTTTTTT
TRBJ2-2,TRBV7-2,-,-,CASSLATGSNTGELFF,TGTGCCAGCAGCTTAGCTACAGGGTCAAACACCGGGGAGCTGTTTTTT
TRBJ1-5,TRBV2,TRBD1,few,CASSDFPGTGLNQPQHF,TGTGCCAGCAGCGACTTCCCTGGGACAGGGCTCAATCAGCCCCAGCATTTT
TRBJ1-1,TRBV4-3,-,once,CASSQDQGWGTEAFF,TGCGCCAGCAGCCAAGATCAGGGTTGGGGCACTGAAGCTTTCTTT